This TCR beta chain was retrieved from a study of T cell repertoires in cytomegalovirus infection. Looking at the study overall: Recently identified HLA-C-restricted and well-studied HLA-B-restricted CMV epitopes were used. Public TCR beta signatures provided an indication of both CMV infection and a matching HLA type.

This clonotype was counted ten times or more. Its antigen is currently unknown. The CDR3 runs 16 residues. Trimming cost V 3 bases and J 3 bases, with 16 bases left between them. The germline gives CDR1 SGHDT, CDR2 YYEEEE. Study-wide results and caveats: Totalled public TCR beta family frequency picked out people who carried CMV plus the relevant HLA. The study found HLA-C-restricted CMV-specific TCR beta clonotypes dominating the ex vivo response.

TCRdb passed the reads through MiXCR, listing each CDR3 protein once. This sample has about 920,000 distinct CDR3 sequences, with under 40% found just once. The sequenced sample was cultured CD8+ T cells from PBMCs, obtained from culture after CMV antigen stimulation. The receptor's source is a human donor in good health (CMV status not recorded). Some clones in this sample may be carry-over from other donors' samples. This chain connects TRBV5-6 to TRBJ1-5, with D possibly matching TRBD1 (6 bases). In DNA, the CDR3 is TGTGCCAGCAGCTCCCGGCCAGGGGCGTCCAATCAGCCCCAGCATTTT. Its translation is CASSSRPGASNQPQHF.